One and the same sample provided the 15 T cell receptor beta chains below, sequenced in a study of spatial heterogeneity in lung cancer. Each CDR3 protein is one row after TCRdb ran MiXCR on the 5' RACE reads. The repertoire includes 4,500 to 5,500 distinct CDR3 sequences, around 18% of them detected once, and 20% to 25% sits in the top ten. Time point reported: sample taken at primary tumor resection. In each case, whole RNA from tumor, nontumor lung or frozen PBMC was sequenced unsorted. The specimen was normal lung tissue next to the tumor, collected at surgery. The receptors were gathered from a male donor with early-stage non-small cell lung cancer.

By share, this clonotype ranks as medium-sized (0.01 to 0.1%). This sequence joins TRBV10-3 and TRBJ2-5; TRBD2 might be the D (6 bases). The CDR3 consists of 12 residues. Between the trimmed V and J ends, which lost 2 bases and 5 bases, there was a span of 6 bases. Germline-derived CDR1 and CDR2 are ENHRY and SYGVKD. In DNA form, the CDR3 reads TGTGCCATCAGTGAGGGGGGGGAGACCCAGTACTTC. As protein: CAISEGGETQYF.

The chain uses TRBV2 and TRBJ2-1; 9 nucleotides match TRBD1. CDR1 and CDR2 (germline): SNHLY, FYNNEI. Unmatched junction bases numbered 6, after V lost 3 bases and J lost 6 bases. CDR3 size: 15 residues. Written as DNA, the CDR3 is TGTGCCAGCAGTGACTTGGGGACAGGGAGCAATGAGCAGTTCTTC. It yields the protein CASSDLGTGSNEQFF.

This clonotype came up many times. The rearrangement uses TRBV6-5 and TRBJ1-6, with a possible D match to TRBD1 (6 bases). Trimming removed 4 bases at V and 7 bases at J, with 11 bases between. The CDR3 has 14 amino acids. Germline CDR1 reads MNHEY; CDR2 reads SVGAGI. CDR3 region: CASSFRGLNSPLHF. The CDR3 region has the DNA TGTGCCAGCAGTTTCAGGGGACTCAATTCACCCCTCCACTTT.

In its sample, this clonotype is medium-sized. This chain uses TRBV7-9 with TRBJ2-3; 10 nucleotides match TRBD1. The germline CDR1 and CDR2 sequences are SEHNR and FQNEAQ (reference sequence). V lost 0 bases and J lost 3; bases outside the gene matches: 3. CDR3 length equals 16 residues. CDR3 in amino acids: CASSLATGGATDTQYF. CDR3 bases: TGTGCCAGCAGCTTAGCGACAGGGGGCGCGACAGATACGCAGTATTTT.

On this clonotype itself: One end of the junction fails to match germline, which may point to a read error. This chain joins TRBV2 and TRBJ2-1; 8 nucleotides agree with TRBD2. The CDR3 is 12 residues long. Germline V gene data show CDR1 as SNHLY and CDR2 as FYNNEI. The DNA of the CDR3 is TGTGCCAGCAGTCCGAACGGGAGGGCGTGGGTCTTC. Its translation is CASSPNGRAWVF.

This sequence joins TRBV12-3 or TRBV12-4 and TRBJ1-2; D uncertain. The CDR3 loop spans 13 amino acids. Trimming stripped 8 bases from V and 3 bases from J, with 13 bases between. The CDR3, as DNA: TGTGCCAGCTCCACCTCAGAGCACTATGGCTACACCTTC. Its protein is CASSTSEHYGYTF.

The rearrangement uses TRBV29-1 and TRBJ1-1; a possible D gene is TRBD1 (6 bases). CDR1 is SQVTM, CDR2 ANQGSEA, per germline. This CDR3 is built from 16 residues. The ends were cut back, 6 bases at V and 1 base at J, with 21 bases in the middle. This CDR3 is CSVLTRGHNANTEAFF. Written as DNA, the CDR3 is TGCAGCGTCCTGACTCGGGGACACAACGCGAACACTGAAGCTTTCTTT.

By frequency in the sample, this clonotype is medium-sized (0.01 to 0.1%). J is TRBJ1-1 and V is TRBV29-1; 8 nucleotides match TRBD1. The CDR3 spans 11 residues. Germline-derived CDR1 and CDR2 are SQVTM and ANQGSEA. Trimming took 4 bases from V and 8 from J; bases not matched to a gene: 3. The chain's CDR3 is CSVGTGKEAFF. The CDR3 nucleotides read TGCAGCGTTGGGACAGGGAAGGAAGCTTTCTTT.

This clonotype was seen ten or more times. V gene TRBV20-1 combines with J gene TRBJ2-2; the match to TRBD2 covers 8 bases. The CDR3 has 16 residues. Trimming cost V 6 bases and J 3 bases; bases outside gene matches: 12. Germline values: CDR1 DFQATT, CDR2 SNEGSKA (reference sequence). The CDR3 reads CSAKGEAGVDTGELFF. CDR3 DNA: TGCAGTGCCAAGGGAGAAGCGGGGGTGGACACCGGGGAGCTGTTTTTT.

This clonotype occurred many times. The V and J genes are TRBV5-1 and TRBJ2-1; 10 nucleotides align to TRBD2. V shed 4 bases and J 2 bases; nucleotides not matched to a gene: 9. The CDR3 covers 17 residues. CDR1 is SGHRS, CDR2 YFSETQ, per germline. The CDR3: CASSGGPSGGTYNEQFF. The CDR3 coding sequence is TGCGCCAGCAGCGGTGGGCCTAGCGGGGGAACCTACAATGAGCAGTTCTTC. Full variable domain (missing parts from reference TRBV5-1 and TRBJ2-1): KAGVTQTPRYLIKTRGQQVTLSCSPISGHRSVSWYQQTPGQGLQFLFEYFSETQRNKGNFPGRFSGRQFSNSRSEMNVSTLELGDSALYLCASSGGPSGGTYNEQFFGPGTRLTVL.

The chain uses TRBV3-1 and TRBJ1-1; TRBD1 agrees at 7 bases. With V trimmed by 0 bases and J by 0 bases, 13 bases remained unmatched. The V gene's germline CDR1 is LGHDT and CDR2 YNNKEL (reference sequence). The CDR3 consists of 19 residues. CDR3 sequence reads: CASSQDLGWTGYMNTEAFF. In DNA form, the CDR3 reads TGTGCCAGCAGCCAAGATCTTGGGTGGACAGGTTACATGAACACTGAAGCTTTCTTT.

Judged by abundance, this clonotype is medium-sized (0.01 to 0.1%). The chain is built from TRBV10-3 and TRBJ2-3; a weak D match, TRBD1 (6 bases). The V end was cut by 0 bases, the J end by 1 base, with 11 bases between. Germline V CDR1 and CDR2: ENHRY, SYGVKD. This CDR3 has 16 residues. The CDR3 coding sequence is TGTGCCATCAGTGAGTCGCAGGGGATTGGCACAGATACGCAGTATTTT. Translation gives CAISESQGIGTDTQYF.

This clonotype is medium-sized in the sample. The gene calls are TRBV2 and TRBJ2-5, with a weak D call TRBD2 (6 bases). V was pared by 6 bases and J by 1 base, with 9 bases between. This CDR3 is 13 amino acids long. Germline values: CDR1 SNHLY, CDR2 FYNNEI. CDR3 region: CASSRDSQETQYF. DNA for the CDR3: TGTGCCAGCAGCCGGGACTCCCAAGAGACCCAGTACTTC.

This clonotype is labeled medium-sized (0.01 to 0.1%). The chain is built from TRBV12-3 or TRBV12-4 and TRBJ1-1, with a possible D match to TRBD1 (6 bases). Trimming took off 7 bases at V and 3 bases at J, with 21 bases between the two ends. The CDR3 totals 16 residues. CDR3 nucleotide sequence: TGTGCCAGCACCGAGGGGGGGCGAGGAGGGTACACTGAAGCTTTCTTT. This codes for CASTEGGRGGYTEAFF.

This clonotype counts as medium-sized. The genes are TRBV7-2 and TRBJ2-7; 7 nucleotides line up with TRBD2. Germline values: CDR1 SGHTA, CDR2 FQGNSA. Trimming removed 4 bases from V and 4 bases from J; junction bases left unmatched: 4. This CDR3 comprises 13 residues. In DNA, the CDR3 is TGTGCCAGCAGCTCCACTAGCGCATACGAGCAGTACTTC. Its translation: CASSSTSAYEQYF.